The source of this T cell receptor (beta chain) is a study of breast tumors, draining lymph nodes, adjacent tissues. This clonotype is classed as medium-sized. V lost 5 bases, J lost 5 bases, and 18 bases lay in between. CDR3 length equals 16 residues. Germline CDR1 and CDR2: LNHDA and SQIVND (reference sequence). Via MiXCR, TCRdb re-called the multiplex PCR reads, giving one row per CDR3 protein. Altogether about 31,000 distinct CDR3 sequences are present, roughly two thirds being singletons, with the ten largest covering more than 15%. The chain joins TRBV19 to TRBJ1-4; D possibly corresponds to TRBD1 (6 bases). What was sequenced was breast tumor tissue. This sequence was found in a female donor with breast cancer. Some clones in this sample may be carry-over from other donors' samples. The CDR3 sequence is CASSPVDRPGNEKLFF. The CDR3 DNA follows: TGTGCCAGTAGTCCAGTCGACAGGCCTGGCAATGAAAAACTGTTTTTT.